Listed below are T cell receptor beta chains from one sample, sequenced in a study of blood T cells in healthy people across ages. MiXCR, applied by TCRdb to the 5' RACE reads, yields one record per CDR3 protein. The sample lists around 1,000,000 distinct CDR3 sequences, roughly a quarter seen once, with approximately 0.79% in the top ten. These sequences were also reported in another study, on T cells of mothers and their children.

Input material: blood. These receptors came from a girl aged 2 to 10 in good health. CDR3s include the opening cysteine and the closing phenylalanine or tryptophan. Only part of the rows carry a size: once, few, many, or a class if the clone is expanded.

V gene,clone size,J gene,CDR3 protein
TRBV4-3,NA,TRBJ2-5,CASSQAFVGQETQYF
TRBV4-2,NA,TRBJ1-4,CASSQDRQGSEKLFF
TRBV27,few,TRBJ2-7,CASSLVGLAGGTSYEQYF
TRBV20-1,few,TRBJ2-7,CSARFGSYEQYF
TRBV20-1,few,TRBJ2-5,CSARLTGLQYF
TRBV29-1,few,TRBJ2-5,CSVAALHVQETQYF
TRBV20-1,NA,TRBJ2-6,CSAYLGDTGANVLNF
TRBV7-2,NA,TRBJ2-5,CASSLARDRPGAQYF
TRBV7-2,NA,NA,CASSLVRVGTSGNEQFF
TRBV12-3/TRBV12-4,many,TRBJ2-5,CASSTLLAGGEETQYF
TRBV11-2,NA,TRBJ2-3,CASSNGLGQGTDTQYF
TRBV3-1,NA,NA,CASTPISGHEQYF
TRBV27,few,TRBJ1-1,CASMRSLNTEAFF
TRBV12-3/TRBV12-4,few,TRBJ1-2,CAGSLEGFYDGYTF
TRBV10-3,NA,TRBJ1-1,CAISPTGVPEAFF
TRBV21-1,NA,TRBJ2-5,CASRLSSGRGTQYF
TRBV7-9,few,TRBJ2-5,CASSPYERETQYF
TRBV15,NA,TRBJ1-1,CATGMDQNTEAFF
TRBV5-1,NA,TRBJ1-1,CASSRDINTEAFF
TRBV29-1,few,TRBJ1-2,CSVEDGKGYTF
TRBV3-1,NA,TRBJ1-1,CASSLGGASRHAFF
TRBV4-2,few,TRBJ1-1,CASSQGTGTEAFF
TRBV9,NA,NA,CASSPRSHNEQFF
TRBV7-9,NA,TRBJ2-4,CASSFGWGAKNIQYF
TRBV3-1,NA,TRBJ1-1,CASSPFPTVDTEAFF
TRBV3-1,few,NA,CASSQAGLAGAEQYF
TRBV13,NA,TRBJ2-5,CASKEGAGEQYF
TRBV13,few,TRBJ2-7,CASSFKGPGYEQYF
TRBV28,NA,TRBJ1-3,CASSEDSTAGNTIYF
TRBV11-2,few,TRBJ2-7,CASSLASGGISYEQYF
TRBV29-1,NA,TRBJ2-1,CSAATNYNEQFF
TRBV7-2,few,TRBJ2-6,CASSLAVPTSGRSGANVLTF
TRBV7-2,NA,TRBJ2-2,CASSLSGQGASGELFF
TRBV2,NA,TRBJ1-2,CASRIGQADGYTF
TRBV11-2,NA,NA,CASSLGAGTQYF
TRBV20-1,NA,TRBJ2-1,CSARDPDRAGGGEQFF
TRBV5-1,NA,TRBJ1-1,CASRMVGRRGVFF
TRBV5-6,few,TRBJ1-5,CASSDRQGWDQPQHF
TRBV10-3,few,TRBJ1-5,CAISENGQAGQPQHF
TRBV5-1,NA,NA,CASSLEGTAYEQYF
TRBV19,NA,TRBJ2-5,CASSIDPQAIQETQYF
TRBV5-1,NA,TRBJ2-2,CASSLEGTSTGELFF
TRBV2,NA,TRBJ2-1,CACNPADTAYNEQFF
TRBV7-2,few,TRBJ1-4,CASSRSPPGEKLFF
TRBV29-1,NA,TRBJ2-4,CSVDEGQGGIQYF
TRBV11-2,NA,TRBJ2-7,CASGDVFEDEQYF
TRBV11-3,NA,TRBJ1-3,CASSLGATSGNTIYF
TRBV20-1,NA,TRBJ1-2,CSARGNYEGYTF
TRBV20-1,few,TRBJ2-1,CSAGDGSYNEQFF
TRBV6-2/TRBV6-3,NA,TRBJ2-3,CASRPGTGGEVKQYF
TRBV4-3,few,TRBJ1-6,CASSPVRDYNSPLHF
TRBV14,NA,NA,CASSAPGQGIYEQYF
TRBV7-3,NA,TRBJ1-1,CASSISEGGPLNTEAFF
TRBV28,NA,TRBJ2-5,CASSFGTASSETQYF
TRBV4-3,NA,TRBJ2-3,CASSQEPGGTSTDTQYF
TRBV11-2,few,TRBJ1-1,CASSFGDSRRPEAFF
TRBV20-1,NA,TRBJ2-5,CSAIPRETQYF
TRBV7-2,NA,TRBJ2-1,CASRLGQYLYDEQFF
TRBV6-1,few,TRBJ1-1,CASSESRGMAEAFF
TRBV5-1,NA,TRBJ2-5,CASSSQGTEETQYF